This T cell receptor (beta chain) was captured in a study of T-cell reconstitution after alpha-beta-depleted transplantation in children. The CDR3 contains 14 residues. CDR1 and CDR2 (germline): LNHNV, YYDKDF (reference sequence). Trimming shortened V by 6 bases and J by 7 bases, and 18 bases separated the two germline ends. The authors prepared the TCRbeta library with unique molecular identifiers. TCRdb fed the PCR reads into MiXCR, producing one record per CDR3 protein. The table lists approximately 490,000 distinct CDR3 sequences, around an eighth of them singletons. This clonotype was obtained from a human donor who donated a stem cell graft to a child with combined immunodeficiency. Source: PBMCs from the stem cell graft donor, taken from the stem cell graft. This chain joins TRBV15 and TRBJ2-5; perhaps TRBD2 as D (6 bases). In DNA, the CDR3 is TGTGCCACCAGGGGCGGGACCCAAGCGGGGACCCAGTACTTC. This translates into CATRGGTQAGTQYF.